The 3 T cell receptor beta chains reported below all come from one sample, sequenced in a study of OX40 agonist ivuxolimab in advanced cancers. Data came from immunoSEQ multiplex PCR; TCRdb stores just in-frame clones and leaves some out. The sample holds some 16,000 clones, less than 85% seen once. The starting material was CD4+ or CD8+ T cells sorted from blood, obtained in a trial of the OX40 agonist ivuxolimab. These receptors were obtained from an adult with an advanced solid tumor such as melanoma, head and neck, liver or kidney cancer.

V and J are TRBV11-2 and TRBJ2-7; D uncertain. V lost 0 bases and J lost 0, with 15 bases in between. The CDR3 is 17 residues long. From germline, CDR1 is SGHAT and CDR2 FQNNGV. CDR3 in DNA: TGTGCCAGCAGCTTAGATCCCCGCGCAGCGAGCTCCTACGAGCAGTACTTC. Translated, it gives CASSLDPRAASSYEQYF.

The rearrangement links TRBV18 to TRBJ2-2; D may correspond to TRBD1 or TRBD2 (5 bases each). The CDR3 has 17 amino acids. V lost 2 bases, J lost 0 bases, and 13 bases lay in between. CDR1 is KGHSH and CDR2 is LQKENI in the germline V gene. The CDR3 DNA sequence: TGTGCCAGCTCACCAGACGGACTGACAGCGAACACCGGGGAGCTGTTTTTT. This sequence encodes CASSPDGLTANTGELFF. The complete variable domain, with remaining parts taken from reference TRBV18 and TRBJ2-2, reads NAGVMQNPRHLVRRRGQEARLRCSPMKGHSHVYWYRQLPEEGLKFMVYLQKENIIDESGMPKERFSAEFPKEGPSILRIQQVVRGDSAAYFCASSPDGLTANTGELFFGEGSRLTVL.

The chain links TRBV7-3 to TRBJ2-5; possible D gene TRBD1, 6 bases. V was cut by 1 base and J by 4 bases, with 13 bases left in between. Germline assignment: CDR1 SGHTA and CDR2 FQGTGA. The CDR3 is made up of 15 amino acids. The CDR3 coding sequence is TGTGCCAGCAGCTTAAGTCACAGGGTTGGAGAGACCCAGTACTTC. Protein: CASSLSHRVGETQYF.